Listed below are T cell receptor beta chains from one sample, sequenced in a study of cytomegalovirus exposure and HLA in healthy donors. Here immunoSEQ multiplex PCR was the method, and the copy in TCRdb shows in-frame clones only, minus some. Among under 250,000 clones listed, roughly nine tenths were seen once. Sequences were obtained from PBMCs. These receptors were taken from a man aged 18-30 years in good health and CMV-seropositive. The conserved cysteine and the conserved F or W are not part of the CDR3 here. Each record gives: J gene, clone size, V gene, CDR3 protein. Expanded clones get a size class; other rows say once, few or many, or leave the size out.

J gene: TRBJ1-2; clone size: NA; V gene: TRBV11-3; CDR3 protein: ASSPIEGRGGYT
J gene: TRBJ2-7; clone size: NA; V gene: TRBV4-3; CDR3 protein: ASSQDWASGSHEQY
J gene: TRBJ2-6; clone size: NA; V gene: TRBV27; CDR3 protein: ASSRRDRAGANVLT
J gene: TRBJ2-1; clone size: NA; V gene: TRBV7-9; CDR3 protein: ASSRFSSYNEQF
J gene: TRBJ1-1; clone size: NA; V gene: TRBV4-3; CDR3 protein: ASSQAVNTEAF
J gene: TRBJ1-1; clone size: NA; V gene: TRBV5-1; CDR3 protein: ASSLGTMMNTEAF
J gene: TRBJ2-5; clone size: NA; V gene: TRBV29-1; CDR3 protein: SGGGASGETQY
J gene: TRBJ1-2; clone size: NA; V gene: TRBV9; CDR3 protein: ASSPSVGYGYT
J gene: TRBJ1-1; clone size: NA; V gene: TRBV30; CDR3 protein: AWTGLSTEAF
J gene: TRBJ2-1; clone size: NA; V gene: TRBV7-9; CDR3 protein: ASSPGGGRDNEQF
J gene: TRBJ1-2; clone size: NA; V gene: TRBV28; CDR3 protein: ASSPQVLYGYT
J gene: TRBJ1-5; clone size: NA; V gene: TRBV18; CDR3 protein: ASSQGQGSYSNQPQH
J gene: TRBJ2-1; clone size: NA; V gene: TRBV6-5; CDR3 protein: ASSSLNRVEF
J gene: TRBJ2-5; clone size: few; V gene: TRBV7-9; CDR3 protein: ASSSGETQY
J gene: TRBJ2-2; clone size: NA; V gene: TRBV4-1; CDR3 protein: ASSRTSANTGELF